This T cell receptor beta chain was sequenced during a study of blood T cell repertoires in COVID-19. Across the whole study: COVID-19 samples collected from the United States, Italy and Spain covered acute and convalescent phases. T cells, B-cell-depleted T cells, or PBMCs supplied cDNA or gDNA.

The CDR3 extends over 17 amino acids. V lost 2 bases and J lost 0, with 16 bases in between. Germline CDR1 SNHLY, CDR2 FYNNEI. In the study's own analysis: How many nucleated cells were present was estimated from reference gene primer amplification. TCRdb's copy holds only in-frame clones and misses some; the assay was immunoSEQ multiplex PCR. That table supplies the V and J calls and clone size; D and trimming were determined from the DNA. Altogether some 81,000 clones are present, about 90% being singletons, with the ten largest covering 1%. This rearrangement joins TRBV2 to TRBJ2-5; D is perhaps TRBD2 (6 bases). Input material: peripheral blood. This receptor was obtained from a woman in her 50s in a cohort sampled during active COVID-19. CDR3 residues: CASSEKVGGRYQETQYF. CDR3 coding DNA: TGTGCCAGCAGTGAAAAAGTTGGGGGGAGGTACCAAGAGACCCAGTACTTC.